This TCR beta chain was captured in a study of T cell changes during pregnancy in multiple sclerosis. Data came from immunoSEQ multiplex PCR; TCRdb stores just in-frame clones and leaves some out. The sample contains about 130,000 clones, about 95% of which appear only once. This CDR3 is 18 amino acids long. The ends lost 1 base at V and 4 bases at J; junction bases unmatched: 14. CDR1 and CDR2 (germline): SGHDN, FVKESK. The receptor was derived from a female donor with multiple sclerosis, enrolled in a pregnancy study. The chain carries TRBV14 and TRBJ2-7; 9 bases match TRBD1. Sequencing used peripheral blood, obtained after pregnancy. CDR3 coding DNA: TGTGCCAGCAGCCAAGTCCCCCCGGGGACAGGGCTGGTTTACGAGCAGTACTTC. Translation: CASSQVPPGTGLVYEQYF.